This T cell receptor (beta chain) originates from a study of blood T cell repertoires in COVID-19. Whole-study context: COVID-19 samples collected from the United States, Italy and Spain covered acute and convalescent phases.

CDR3 length: 15 residues. The ends lost 5 bases at V and 6 bases at J; junction bases unmatched: 12. Germline V gives CDR1 LNHDA, CDR2 SQIVND (reference sequence). Original handling: Researchers report that nucleated cell counts were estimated from reference gene primer amplification. Generated by immunoSEQ multiplex PCR, the TCRdb table keeps only in-frame clones and is missing some. V and J calls and clone size come straight from that table; D and trimming were deduced from the DNA. The sample has about 210,000 clones; 85% to 90% are singletons. The J gene is TRBJ1-2, the V gene TRBV19; 7 positions agree with TRBD1. Sequenced input: peripheral blood. The receptor was derived from a man younger than 35 with active or convalescent COVID-19. Here the CDR3 DNA reads TGTGCCAGTAGTCCCCCCTCAACAGGGGTCGATGGCTACACCTTC. Translating gives CASSPPSTGVDGYTF.